Listed below are T cell receptor beta chains from one sample, sequenced in a study of blood T cell repertoires in COVID-19. Profiling relied on immunoSEQ multiplex PCR, and the TCRdb table lists in-frame clones only, not all of them. The data hold around 200,000 clones, with over 75% observed a single time. Sequences were obtained from PBMCs or T cells enriched from blood (not recorded which). The receptors were sampled from a woman between 18 and 30 years old who had recovered from COVID-19. The conserved cysteine and the conserved F or W are not part of the CDR3 here. The listing skips clone size in some rows; elsewhere it reads once, few, many or a size class.

abundance	v_gene	j_gene	CDR3aa
.	TRBV10-1	TRBJ1-1	ASRLQGKTTEAF
.	TRBV10-1	TRBJ2-3	ASSESGTGTQY
.	TRBV5-6	TRBJ2-7	ASSPQGHEQY
.	TRBV4-1	TRBJ2-7	ASSQDDGGSSYEQY
.	TRBV5-4	TRBJ2-1	ASSLKGTYNEQF
.	TRBV7-2	TRBJ2-2	ASSLTRLGDTGELF
few	TRBV7-9	TRBJ1-2	ASSLWTGGVYGYT
.	TRBV29-1	TRBJ2-6	SVEDGIRTGRSGANVLT
.	TRBV15	TRBJ2-7	ATSRSAGTSGAYEQY
.	TRBV4-2	TRBJ2-2	ASSQTLAGGVNTGELF
.	TRBV5-1	TRBJ2-1	ASSRGEGEEQF
.	TRBV30	TRBJ2-2	AWSAASGDTGELF
.	TRBV28	TRBJ2-1	ASSPWTSGSNEQF
.	TRBV27	TRBJ2-5	ASSFGREGPQETQY
few	TRBV2	TRBJ2-7	ASSARDRVPY
.	TRBV2	TRBJ1-2	ASSDLSGYT
.	TRBV30	TRBJ1-1	AWSMGGSTEAF
.	TRBV5-1	TRBJ1-4	ASSPSATNEKLF
.	TRBV9	TRBJ1-1	ASSAIGTWNTEAF
.	TRBV7-9	TRBJ2-1	ASSLSVSGSNEQF
.	TRBV9	TRBJ2-2	ASSASTSVTGELF
once	TRBV28	TRBJ2-1	ASSLYHRASGRGHNEQF
.	TRBV28	TRBJ2-1	ASRRLAGTNEQF
.	TRBV7-5	TRBJ2-1	ARNSITLDRVLGGQF
few	TRBV4-1	TRBJ2-2	ASSTRSLPKNTGELF
.	TRBV2	TRBJ2-7	ASSVSAFEAYEQY
.	TRBV28	TRBJ1-5	ASSFRGGRSNQPQH
once	TRBV5-1	TRBJ2-2	ASSLARPGGTGELF
.	TRBV18	TRBJ2-7	ASSPEDYPAYEQY
.	TRBV4-3	TRBJ1-3	ASSQEVPGTGLNTIY
.	TRBV11-1	TRBJ2-3	ASSPRPGQKIDTQY
.	TRBV7-9	TRBJ2-3	ASSFSSGGTDTQY
.	TRBV5-4	TRBJ2-7	ASSTSSGRAEEQY
.	TRBV18	TRBJ2-7	ASSPQGLADYEQY
.	TRBV5-1	TRBJ1-6	ASSYYSTADPLH
.	TRBV12-3/TRBV12-4	TRBJ2-1	ASSPTPYNEQF
.	TRBV13	TRBJ2-1	ASSLGVLAGGLEQF
.	TRBV21-1	TRBJ2-1	ASSPTSGPNNEQF
few	TRBV19	TRBJ2-2	ASSADRGYTGELF